Each of the 32 T cell receptor beta chains below was sequenced from the same sample in a study of T cells after posttransplantation cyclophosphamide. Profiling relied on immunoSEQ multiplex PCR, and the TCRdb table lists in-frame clones only, not all of them. This sample has tens of thousands of clones, with roughly nine tenths found just once. The naive gate required viable CD3+CD4+ or CD3+CD8+ cells with CCR7+CD45RA+CD45RO-CD95-CD27+CD28+ phenotype. Material: naive CD4+ T cells sorted from blood. The receptor source for this set is a man in his thirties or forties in good health and a related stem cell transplant donor.

The chain links TRBV27 to TRBJ1-1, with TRBD1 matching 7 bases. V shed 4 bases and J 3 bases; nucleotides not matched to a gene: 8. The germline gives CDR1 MNHEY, CDR2 SMNVEV (reference sequence). This CDR3 region has 15 residues. DNA of the CDR3: TGTGCCAGCAGTTATAACAGGGGTCCTCACACTGAAGCTTTCTTT. Translating gives CASSYNRGPHTEAFF.

The chain carries TRBV7-2 and TRBJ2-7; maybe TRBD2 (5 bases). Trimming stripped 10 bases from V and 0 bases from J, with 10 bases between. The CDR3 sequence is 12 residues long. Germline assignment: CDR1 SGHTA and CDR2 FQGNSA. In DNA form, the CDR3 reads TGTGCCACCCAAGGGAGCTCCTACGAGCAGTACTTC. Protein sequence: CATQGSSYEQYF.

The chain carries TRBV5-1 and TRBJ1-6; D gene ambiguous. Trimming removed 0 bases at V and 6 bases at J, with 4 bases between. The germline gives CDR1 SGHRS, CDR2 YFSETQ. This CDR3 has 13 residues. The CDR3 coding sequence is TGCGCCAGCAGCTTGGACACTAATTCACCCCTCCACTTT. Translated, it gives CASSLDTNSPLHF.

The chain combines TRBV5-1 with TRBJ2-7, with a weak D call TRBD2 (6 bases). This CDR3 region has 14 residues. CDR1 and CDR2 (germline): SGHRS, YFSETQ. V lost 3 bases, J lost 0 bases, and 10 bases lay in between. In DNA form, the CDR3 reads TGCGCCAGCAGCTCCCTTAGCGGCTCCTACGAGCAGTACTTC. This encodes CASSSLSGSYEQYF.

The sample holds a few counts of this clone. V usage is TRBV10-3 and J usage is TRBJ2-7; no clear D gene. V lost 2 bases and J lost 4, with 9 bases in between. CDR1 is ENHRY, CDR2 SYGVKD, per germline. CDR3 length: 13 amino acids. DNA for the CDR3: TGTGCCATCAGTGAGGCAGGCAATTACGAGCAGTACTTC. It is translated as CAISEAGNYEQYF.

The chain joins TRBV7-2 to TRBJ2-2, with D unresolved. Trimming stripped 4 bases from V and 0 bases from J, with 9 bases between. CDR3 size: 15 residues. Germline V gene lookup returns CDR1 SGHTA and CDR2 FQGNSA. CDR3 sequence: CASSSRGPNTGELFF. For the CDR3, the DNA is TGTGCCAGCAGCTCACGAGGTCCGAACACCGGGGAGCTGTTTTTT.

The V and J genes are TRBV18 and TRBJ1-1; 12 bases agree with TRBD1. With 3 bases clipped from V and 6 bases from J, the junction kept 2 bases outside the gene matches. The germline V gene has CDR1 KGHSH and CDR2 LQKENI. This CDR3 is 14 amino acids long. CDR3 protein: CASSPGTGGPEAFF. The CDR3 DNA reads as TGTGCCAGCTCACCCGGGACAGGGGGCCCTGAAGCTTTCTTT.

The chain joins TRBV28 to TRBJ2-3; D remains ambiguous. The CDR3 runs to 13 residues. V shed 4 bases and J shed 2 bases, with 7 bases lying between them. Germline CDR1 reads MDHEN; CDR2 reads SYDVKM. In DNA, the CDR3 is TGTGCCAGCAGTTCTACAGTCACAGATACGCAGTATTTT. It translates to CASSSTVTDTQYF.

The CDR3: CASRADRGYFDEQFF. DNA for the CDR3: TGTGCCAGCAGAGCCGACAGGGGGTATTTCGATGAGCAGTTCTTC. The V and J genes are TRBV6-5 and TRBJ2-1; 9 bases fit TRBD1. The length of the CDR3 is 15 residues. Germline CDR1 is MNHEY and CDR2 is SVGAGI. V trimming: 6 bases; J trimming: 8 bases; junction bases outside the gene matches: 11.

The V gene is TRBV9, the J gene TRBJ2-2; 10 positions match TRBD2. Germline CDR1 SGDLS, CDR2 YYNGEE. This CDR3 spans 15 amino acids. J lost 5 bases, V lost 4 bases, and 5 bases had no gene match. CDR3 bases: TGTGCCAGCAGCAATAGCGGGGGGCGAACCGGGGAGCTGTTTTTT. It is translated as CASSNSGGRTGELFF.

V and J are TRBV7-2 and TRBJ1-4, with TRBD1 identical over 10 bases. Trimming at V came to 4 bases and at J to 0 bases, leaving 5 bases not matched to a gene. The CDR3 consists of 17 residues. The germline V gene encodes CDR1 SGHTA and CDR2 FQGNSA. CDR3 DNA: TGTGCCAGCAGCTCATTAGGACAGGGGGCAACTAATGAAAAACTGTTTTTT. It encodes CASSSLGQGATNEKLFF.

The chain recombines TRBV9 with TRBJ2-7; D remains ambiguous. The germline gives CDR1 SGDLS, CDR2 YYNGEE. This CDR3 is 14 amino acids long. V was pared by 4 bases and J by 6 bases, with 17 bases between. The CDR3 bases are TGTGCCAGCAGCCCTTCATCTATAGCAAGCGAGCAGTACTTC. Translation gives CASSPSSIASEQYF.

The chain combines TRBV6-6 with TRBJ2-7, with TRBD1 matching 9 bases. Germline loops: CDR1 MNHNY, CDR2 SVGAGI (reference sequence). This CDR3 spans 13 amino acids. V lost 5 bases, J lost 4 bases, and 3 bases stayed unmatched. The CDR3 spells CASSNGQGYEQYF. The CDR3 DNA follows: TGTGCCAGCAGTAATGGACAGGGGTACGAGCAGTACTTC.

This CDR3 is CASSLWGEQNQKLFF. DNA of the CDR3: TGTGCCAGCAGTTTATGGGGCGAACAGAACCAAAAACTGTTTTTT. The rearrangement joins TRBV28 to TRBJ1-4, with no clear D. Germline assignment: CDR1 MDHEN and CDR2 SYDVKM. V was pared by 0 bases and J by 9 bases, with 14 bases between. CDR3 length: 15 residues.

This clone was counted a single time. This chain joins TRBV7-9 and TRBJ1-4; 9 bases are a match to TRBD1. V gave up 5 bases and J gave up 1 base; unmatched junction bases: 5. The CDR3 contains 16 residues. Germline loops: CDR1 SEHNR, CDR2 FQNEAQ (reference sequence). The CDR3 nucleotides are TGTGCCAGCAGCCCGGGACAGGGCGGAACTAATGAAAAACTGTTTTTT. This encodes CASSPGQGGTNEKLFF.

This chain's CDR3 is CASTPEGRKNEKLFF. DNA for the CDR3: TGTGCCAGTACCCCTGAGGGCAGGAAGAATGAAAAACTGTTTTTT. V usage is TRBV19 and J usage is TRBJ1-4; D is unclear. The V and J ends lost 7 bases and 5 bases respectively, with 17 bases between them. Per the germline V gene, CDR1 is LNHDA and CDR2 is SQIVND (reference sequence). This CDR3 is built from 15 residues.

This chain joins TRBV5-8 and TRBJ1-5, with 9 bases fitting TRBD1. After removal of 4 bases from V and 4 bases from J, the junction contained 6 bases not matched to a gene. The CDR3 covers 15 residues. Germline loops: CDR1 SGHTS, CDR2 YDEGEE. The CDR3 sequence: CASSERDRVNQPQHF. CDR3 bases: TGTGCCAGCAGCGAGCGGGACAGGGTGAATCAGCCCCAGCATTTT.

The CDR3 bases are TGTGCCAGCTCACCAACCGGGACAGGCCTCCCCCAAGAGACCCAGTACTTC. Translated, it gives CASSPTGTGLPQETQYF. The chain is built from TRBV18 and TRBJ2-5; the match to TRBD1 covers 8 bases. CDR3 length: 17 residues. CDR1 is KGHSH, CDR2 LQKENI, per germline. J was trimmed by 1 base and V by 2 bases; bases with no gene match: 9.

V and J are TRBV5-1 and TRBJ2-1, with D possibly TRBD2 on 5 matching bases. The ends were cut back, 3 bases at V and 6 bases at J, with 22 bases in the middle. Germline CDR1 and CDR2: SGHRS and YFSETQ. The CDR3 length is 17 residues. Written as DNA, the CDR3 is TGCGCCAGCAGCTCAACCTCCGGGATTCCGTGGGGCAATGAGCAGTTCTTC. Encoded protein: CASSSTSGIPWGNEQFF.

The genes are TRBV7-9 and TRBJ2-1, with 7 positions matching TRBD2. This CDR3 has 15 residues. Germline loops: CDR1 SEHNR, CDR2 FQNEAQ (reference sequence). V was clipped by 5 bases and J by 6 bases; unmatched bases: 10. CDR3 sequence reads: CASSTPSGVGNEQFF. As DNA, the CDR3 is TGTGCCAGCAGCACCCCGAGCGGGGTCGGCAATGAGCAGTTCTTC.

V usage is TRBV14 and J usage is TRBJ1-2; TRBD1 agrees at 11 bases. The junction had 14 bases not matched to a gene; V was cut back by 3 bases and J by 8 bases. There are 17 residues in the CDR3. Germline V gives CDR1 SGHDN, CDR2 FVKESK. The CDR3 region is CASSQRGPGTGGSGYTF. CDR3 DNA: TGTGCCAGCAGCCAGAGAGGCCCCGGGACAGGGGGGTCCGGCTACACCTTC. Combining the CDR3 with reference TRBV14 and TRBJ1-2 gives the whole variable domain EAGVTQFPSHSVIEKGQTVTLRCDPISGHDNLYWYRRVMGKEIKFLLHFVKESKQDESGMPNNRFLAERTGGTYSTLKVQPAELEDSGVYFCASSQRGPGTGGSGYTFGSGTRLTVV.

The chain is built from TRBV11-3 and TRBJ2-7, with a weak D call TRBD2 (5 bases). This CDR3 has 12 amino acids. The germline V gene has CDR1 SGHNT and CDR2 YENEEA. V was clipped by 1 base and J by 7 bases, with 8 bases between them. The CDR3 here is CASSLAGGEQYF. Here the CDR3 DNA reads TGTGCCAGCAGCTTAGCGGGCGGGGAGCAGTACTTC.

The chain couples TRBV27 to TRBJ2-1, with 8 bases aligning to TRBD2. Unmatched junction bases numbered 8, after V lost 5 bases and J lost 2 bases. The CDR3 spans 16 residues. The germline V gene encodes CDR1 MNHEY and CDR2 SMNVEV (reference sequence). The CDR3 nucleotides are TGTGCCAGCAGTCTCATTGGGCGGGGGGCCTACAATGAGCAGTTCTTC. It codes for CASSLIGRGAYNEQFF.

The rearrangement links TRBV2 to TRBJ1-1; 8 nucleotides agree with TRBD1. CDR1 and CDR2 from the germline V gene are SNHLY and FYNNEI. The V segment lost 6 bases and the J segment 1 base; nucleotides outside the gene matches: 10. CDR3 length: 16 residues. The CDR3 loop reads CASRRTLGQGNTEAFF. In DNA form, the CDR3 reads TGTGCCAGCAGGCGGACTTTAGGACAGGGGAACACTGAAGCTTTCTTT. Complete variable domain (other parts from reference TRBV2 and TRBJ1-1): EPEVTQTPSHQVTQMGQEVILRCVPISNHLYFYWYRQILGQKVEFLVSFYNNEISEKSEIFDDQFSVERPDGSNFTLKIRSTKLEDSAMYFCASRRTLGQGNTEAFFGQGTRLTVV.

This chain uses TRBV19 with TRBJ1-1; TRBD1 matches at 7 bases. The germline gives CDR1 LNHDA, CDR2 SQIVND (reference sequence). The CDR3 runs 14 residues. J gave up 1 base and V 5 bases, and 4 bases lay outside the gene matches. CDR3: CASSPGQTNTEAFF. CDR3 coding DNA: TGTGCCAGTAGTCCGGGACAGACGAACACTGAAGCTTTCTTT.

The chain carries TRBV6-6 and TRBJ2-7; a possible D gene is TRBD2 (6 bases). Germline loops: CDR1 MNHNY, CDR2 SVGAGI (reference sequence). Between the trimmed V and J ends, which lost 6 bases and 0 bases, there was a span of 12 bases. This CDR3 is 14 amino acids long. For the CDR3, the DNA is TGTGCCAGCAGCCCCCGGGACTTCTCCTACGAGCAGTACTTC. Translating gives CASSPRDFSYEQYF.

V gene TRBV21-1 combines with J gene TRBJ2-7; TRBD1, the table's D call, was not compared with the DNA. TRBV21-1 is labeled a pseudogene. The CDR3 consists of 13 residues. CDR3 region: CASYPGGRYEQYF. The CDR3 DNA reads TGTGCCAGCTACCCAGGGGGGCGCTACGAGCAGTACTTC.

The chain combines TRBV19 with TRBJ2-3; 10 bases fit TRBD2. The CDR3 sequence is 16 residues long. V was pared by 6 bases and J by 9 bases, with 15 bases of the junction left unmatched. CDR1 and CDR2 from the germline V gene are LNHDA and SQIVND (reference sequence). The CDR3 nucleotides are TGTGCCAGTAGGTCGGCTAGCGGGGGCCTCGCGGAAACGCAGTATTTT. Encoded protein: CASRSASGGLAETQYF.

This clone was observed a handful of times. The chain couples TRBV10-3 to TRBJ2-2; D is possibly TRBD2 (5 bases). The CDR3 runs 13 residues. In germline, CDR1 is ENHRY, CDR2 SYGVKD. V was clipped by 3 bases and J by 5 bases, with 7 bases between them. CDR3 in amino acids: CAISDEGTGELFF. The CDR3 DNA follows: TGTGCCATCAGTGACGAGGGAACCGGGGAGCTGTTTTTT.

This CDR3 is CASRSGYGYTF. The CDR3 coding sequence is TGTGCCAGTAGGTCCGGCTATGGCTACACCTTC. V gene TRBV19 combines with J gene TRBJ1-2; D unresolved. V lost 6 bases to trimming and J lost 4 bases, with 6 bases between them. The CDR3 is 11 residues long. Looked up from germline, CDR1 is LNHDA and CDR2 is SQIVND (reference sequence).

The V gene is TRBV5-1, the J gene TRBJ2-5; 11 bases are a match to TRBD2. V was pared by 3 bases and J by 5 bases, with 6 bases of the junction left unmatched. This CDR3 is 15 amino acids long. Germline assignment: CDR1 SGHRS and CDR2 YFSETQ. In DNA, the CDR3 is TGCGCCAGCAGCTCGGTAGCGGGGGGGCACGAGACCCAGTACTTC. It yields the protein CASSSVAGGHETQYF.

This clone has just one count. Additional DNA sequences in this sample encode the identical CDR3. J is TRBJ1-1 and V is TRBV6-5; 8 bases match TRBD1. This CDR3 region has 14 residues. Germline CDR1 MNHEY, CDR2 SVGAGI. J lost 0 bases, V lost 6 bases, and 3 bases had no gene match. The CDR3 sequence is CASSQTGVNTEAFF. DNA of the CDR3: TGTGCCAGCAGCCAGACAGGGGTGAACACTGAAGCTTTCTTT.